Included here is one T cell receptor beta chain sequence, with context. The data belong to a study of blood T cell repertoires in COVID-19. As for the study in general: Donors in the United States, Italy and Spain gave samples during acute or convalescent COVID-19. PBMCs, B-cell-depleted T cells, or T cells provided the cDNA or gDNA that made up the material.

V trimming: 8 bases; J trimming: 7 bases; junction bases outside the gene matches: 14. This CDR3 contains 15 residues. The V gene's germline CDR1 is MNHEY and CDR2 SVGAGI. In the source study's methods: The assay estimated nucleated cells by amplifying reference gene primers. The protocol was immunoSEQ multiplex PCR, while the TCRdb copy is restricted to in-frame clones and leaves out a portion. V and J calls and clone size follow that table, whereas D and trimming were derived from the DNA. The table has around 130,000 clones, about four fifths seen once. This receptor was obtained from a man aged 35 to 55 with active or convalescent COVID-19. V gene TRBV6-5 combines with J gene TRBJ1-5; 7 nucleotides agree with TRBD1. Sequencing was done on a sample of peripheral blood. CDR3 coding DNA: TGTGCCAGCGAAGTTGGGCAGGGGGGCGTCCAGCCCCAGCATTTT. Encoded protein: CASEVGQGGVQPQHF.